This TCR beta chain was sequenced during a study of shared clonotypes between healthy human individuals (TCRdb year 2020). Broadly, across the study: A couple of women and a few men aged 18 to 49 years were included in the cohort. Per donor, three plates each were used for CD4 naive and CD4 memory, two for CD8 naive, and one for CD8 memory. Libraries were prepared and TCR repertoires were sequenced by different laboratories using diverse techniques, in order to increase sequencing depth and limit assay-specific biases. Blood TCR repertoires of about 5 healthy adults were deeply sequenced to estimate repertoire size and the extent of clonotype sharing between individuals. Between about 0.9 and 10 billion PBMCs per donor were obtained by leukapheresis. What the work shows at the level of the full study, not this receptor alone: Naive subsets generally had larger estimated clonotype richness than memory subsets. Rarefaction of sorted-subset datasets indicated incomplete sequencing despite the large sequencing depth. Clonotypes shared by all four sorted-subset donors showed higher generation probabilities than non-shared clonotypes. Based on pairwise subsampling, the degree of clonotype sharing among donors was expected to be affected by sequencing depth. Sampling was restricted to blood, and TCR repertoires in tissue are likely to differ from TCR repertoires in blood. Because the study included a small number of donors, the genetic and exposure-history diversity represented was limited. When several donors were compared, the shared fraction of clonotypes was 5% to 6.5% for naive CD4, around 3.5% for naive CD8, 2% to 2.5% for memory CD4, and 0.4% for memory CD8.

Using the deep immunoSEQ assay, TCR CDR3 regions were amplified from genomic DNA by multiplex PCR. Genomic DNA extracted from each cell subset was distributed evenly over all wells of several immunoSEQ 96-well plates, and each plate served as one replicate. For sorted subsets, roughly 200 ng of genomic DNA, equivalent to roughly 30,000 T cell genomes, went into each replicate PCR. Purified libraries were quantified with a Qubit 3.0 fluorometer, sized on a Bioanalyzer 2100, and re-quantified with the KAPA Library Quantification kit. Every immunoSEQ 96-well plate was sequenced on a dedicated single-read 150-cycle Illumina NextSeq 550 flow cell. The paper's processing steps were these. The immunoSEQ output contained only junctional sequences without quality scores, so filtering could not match that applied to full-length reads. To assign V/J genes and CDR3, sequences were annotated against IMGT germline references using PyIR, a Python wrapper for IgBLAST v1.9. Reads were filtered out if the reads had weak V/J assignments (E-value above 1e-6), no CDR3, stop codons, out-of-frame junctions, or ambiguous translated residues. V3J clonotypes were defined as sequences sharing an identical inferred V gene, J gene, and CDR3 amino acid sequence. To compute the percentage overlap between repertoires, the number of shared unique clonotypes was divided by the size of the smaller repertoire. RTK rarefaction, the Chao1 estimator, and Recon v2.1 estimates of unobserved clonotypes were used to assess repertoire richness. Generation probabilities were computed with OLGA for all TCRbeta clonotypes obtained by the gDNA method from a handful of donors. The immuneACCESS repertoire file appears here via TCRdb, limited to in-frame rearrangements. These files lack a portion of the clones; in checked studies, under half of the deficit traces to unresolved V genes, and the cause of the others is not known. V, J and clone size were drawn from that table, and D and trimming were deduced from the DNA. This sample is represented by more than 550,000 clones; about 90% of them were singletons. The ten largest make up 24% of the sample.

On this clone: It lacks a known antigen. No per-base quality is available; no much larger clone lies one base away.

CD8 naive samples consisted of CD45RO-negative cells that were positively selected for CCR7, yielding a CD45RA+CCR7+ population without TemRA cells. The donors were healthy, HIV-negative adults who had no recently reported acute infections or vaccinations. Only Caucasian adults living in Nashville, Tennessee, USA were represented among the donors. Blood was obtained by leukapheresis, after which PBMCs were separated by Ficoll-Histopaque density gradient centrifugation and cryopreserved in liquid nitrogen vapor phase. Analytical flow cytometry was used to check the purity and quantity of each magnetically sorted T cell population. Each sorted fraction had its genomic DNA isolated and then quantified by UV absorbance on a Nanodrop 2000c. V and J are truncated by 1 base and 2 bases respectively, leaving an intervening sequence of 14 bases. From the cysteine through the phenylalanine, the CDR3 covers 16 amino acids. Solely the CDR3 DNA is kept, with 48 bases framed from the first base. In the germline V gene, CDR1 corresponds to MGHDK and CDR2 to SYGVNS.

The chain is encoded by TRBV25-1 joined to TRBJ2-5; the D gene is not confidently resolved. The TCR comes from a man between 25 and 39 years old in good health. The sample was naive CD8+ T cells sorted from blood. Per the publication, the cell subset or site label means: CD45RA+CCR7+. The DNA sequence is given as TGTGCCAGCAGTGAATTTGGCGTGGGTTTTCAAGAGACCCAGTACTTC. Its protein is CASSEFGVGFQETQYF.